These 21 T cell receptor beta chains originate from one sample sequenced in a study of T cells in Graves' hyperthyroidism and ophthalmopathy. The source material, RNA transcripts, was used to amplify TCR beta CDR3 regions. A first-round RT-PCR of the TCR CDR3 used the HTBI primer set. One entry per CDR3 protein results from TCRdb running MiXCR on the multiplex PCR reads. The sample includes hundreds of thousands of distinct CDR3 sequences, over 15% of them seen just once. What was sequenced was blood. All receptors come from a woman younger than 30 with Graves' hyperthyroidism.

This clonotype was seen more than once but under ten times. V usage is TRBV6-1 and J usage is TRBJ2-7; 7 positions match TRBD2. Germline V gene data show CDR1 as MNHNS and CDR2 as SASEGT. J was trimmed by 7 bases and V by 5 bases; bases with no gene match: 11. This CDR3 region has 14 residues. CDR3: CASSLTSYHREQYF. DNA for the CDR3: TGTGCCAGCAGTCTGACTAGCTACCATCGTGAGCAGTACTTC.

This clonotype was recorded at least ten times. The chain recombines TRBV12-3 or TRBV12-4 with TRBJ2-7; D ambiguous. The CDR3 consists of 14 residues. The V and J ends lost 1 base and 1 base respectively, with 8 bases between them. The CDR3 DNA is TGTGCCAGCAGTTTAGGCACAAGGTCCTACGAGCAGTACTTC. Translation gives CASSLGTRSYEQYF.

This clonotype showed up many times. The chain combines TRBV12-3 or TRBV12-4 with TRBJ2-3; D gene uncertain. V dropped 7 bases and J dropped 0 bases, with 11 bases sitting between them. The CDR3 contains 14 residues. In DNA form, the CDR3 reads TGTGCCAGCAAATCCCTGTCGAGCACAGATACGCAGTATTTT. Protein sequence: CASKSLSSTDTQYF.

This clonotype showed up many times. The rearrangement joins TRBV7-8 to TRBJ2-7, with TRBD2 identical over 8 bases. V lost 7 bases, J lost 6 bases, and 2 bases stayed unmatched. Looked up from germline, CDR1 is SGHVS and CDR2 is FQNEAQ. This CDR3 contains 11 residues. The CDR3 nucleotides read TGTGCCAGCACACGGGGGGGCGAGCAGTACTTC. This sequence encodes CASTRGGEQYF.

This clonotype was seen at least ten times. The chain has TRBV11-2 and TRBJ2-3; no reliable D call. Trimming took 4 bases from V and 10 from J, leaving 18 bases between them. The CDR3 spans 14 residues. The germline CDR1 and CDR2 sequences are SGHAT and FQNNGV. CDR3 amino acids: CASSSNRDPWAQYF. In DNA, the CDR3 is TGTGCCAGCAGCTCAAATCGAGACCCCTGGGCGCAGTATTTT.

This clonotype was observed many times. The chain combines TRBV12-3 or TRBV12-4 with TRBJ2-5, with D unclear. The V end lost 3 bases, the J end lost 7 bases, and 12 bases lay between the germline ends. The CDR3 is 13 amino acids. Written as DNA, the CDR3 is TGTGCCAGCAGTTTTGGGCAAGAGGTGACCCAGTACTTC. Translating it yields CASSFGQEVTQYF.

This rearrangement joins TRBV5-5 to TRBJ2-2, with D perhaps matching TRBD1 (6 bases). The ends were cut back, 0 bases at V and 7 bases at J, with 10 bases in the middle. This CDR3 comprises 14 residues. CDR1 SGHKS and CDR2 YYEKEE come from the germline V gene (reference sequence). The CDR3 nucleotides are TGTGCCAGCAGCTTGGGACAGGTTCACGGGGAGCTGTTTTTT. It yields the protein CASSLGQVHGELFF.

The chain has TRBV19 and TRBJ1-1, with unresolved D. Per germline, CDR1 LNHDA and CDR2 SQIVND (reference sequence). The CDR3 spans 14 residues. V lost 4 bases, J lost 0 bases, and 9 bases lay in between. Here the CDR3 DNA reads TGTGCCAGTAGTAACTGGGGAGTGAACACTGAAGCTTTCTTT. Protein product: CASSNWGVNTEAFF.

In this sample, this clonotype turned up a few times. The chain combines TRBV6-2 or TRBV6-3 with TRBJ2-3; 11 bases are shared with TRBD2. CDR1 and CDR2 from the germline V gene are MNHEY and SVGEGT. CDR3 length: 16 amino acids. V gave up 10 bases and J gave up 2 bases; unmatched junction bases: 11. The chain's CDR3 is CATVSGRAPFTDTQYF. The CDR3 DNA follows: TGTGCCACCGTTAGCGGGAGGGCCCCTTTCACAGATACGCAGTATTTT.

This clonotype was counted between two and nine times. V gene TRBV6-2 or TRBV6-3 combines with J gene TRBJ1-5, with 7 bases matching TRBD1. Germline CDR1 and CDR2: MNHEY and SVGEGT. The CDR3 length is 13 residues. Losses at the gene ends were 5 bases for V and 9 bases for J; bases not matched to a gene: 7. As DNA, the CDR3 is TGTGCCAGCAGTCGAGACAGGGACAGGCCCCAGCATTTT. This codes for CASSRDRDRPQHF.

The sample holds many counts of this clonotype. The chain has TRBV3-1 and TRBJ2-5; the D is unclear. Germline assignment: CDR1 LGHDT and CDR2 YNNKEL (reference sequence). V was trimmed by 2 bases and J by 5 bases, leaving 6 bases between them. The CDR3 has 12 amino acids. The CDR3 DNA reads as TGTGCCAGCAGCCAATCTTTGGAGACCCAGTACTTC. Protein product: CASSQSLETQYF.

The chain uses TRBV12-3 or TRBV12-4 and TRBJ1-4; TRBD1 matches at 12 bases. This CDR3 contains 16 residues. V was pared by 3 bases and J by 8 bases, with 7 bases of the junction left unmatched. The CDR3 DNA reads as TGTGCCAGCAGTTTCGGGACAGGGGGCGCGGGGGAAAAACTGTTTTTT. Encoded protein: CASSFGTGGAGEKLFF.

This clonotype has a handful of counts. This chain connects TRBV12-3 or TRBV12-4 to TRBJ2-5; 8 nucleotides line up with TRBD1. The CDR3 length is 13 residues. The ends lost 6 bases at V and 5 bases at J; junction bases unmatched: 5. In DNA form, the CDR3 reads TGTGCCAGCAGACAGAACAGGGGGGAGACCCAGTACTTC. Translated, it gives CASRQNRGETQYF.

This clonotype was observed many times. The chain links TRBV2 to TRBJ1-2; no clear D gene. This CDR3 has 14 amino acids. Germline CDR1 reads SNHLY; CDR2 reads FYNNEI. Trimming left V 3 bases short and J 8 bases short, with 16 bases between. CDR3 loop: CASSEGGFFGGYTF. The DNA of the CDR3 is TGTGCCAGCAGTGAGGGCGGCTTCTTTGGGGGCTACACCTTC.

This clonotype was seen more than once but under ten times. The chain couples TRBV14 to TRBJ2-7; D gene ambiguous. Trimming removed 0 bases at V and 0 bases at J, with 12 bases between. Germline-derived CDR1 and CDR2 are SGHDN and FVKESK. The CDR3 length is 16 residues. The CDR3: CASSQDVGAASYEQYF. CDR3 sequence (DNA): TGTGCCAGCAGCCAAGATGTGGGTGCAGCCTCCTACGAGCAGTACTTC.

The chain employs TRBV7-2 and TRBJ1-4; D is unresolved. The germline V gene encodes CDR1 SGHTA and CDR2 FQGNSA. V was pared by 4 bases and J by 8 bases, with 11 bases between. The CDR3 is 13 residues long. The CDR3 region has the DNA TGTGCCAGCAGCTCACCCGTGGGCGAAAAACTGTTTTTT. This translates into CASSSPVGEKLFF.

This clonotype was recorded at least ten times. V usage is TRBV5-1 and J usage is TRBJ1-2, with a tentative D call TRBD1 (6 bases). Germline values: CDR1 SGHRS, CDR2 YFSETQ. CDR3 length equals 13 residues. Trimming cost V 2 bases and J 7 bases, with 12 bases left between them. The CDR3 bases are TGCGCCAGCAGCTTACAGGGCACCGGTGGCTACACCTTC. Its protein product is CASSLQGTGGYTF.

This clonotype was detected a few times. The chain couples TRBV19 to TRBJ2-7; 14 bases agree with TRBD2. CDR3 length: 16 amino acids. Germline values: CDR1 LNHDA, CDR2 SQIVND (reference sequence). V dropped 6 bases and J dropped 2; count of bases not matched to a gene: 6. The CDR3 protein is CASSGTSGSPTYEQYF. In nucleotides, the CDR3 is TGTGCCAGTAGCGGGACTAGCGGGAGCCCTACCTACGAGCAGTACTTC.

This clonotype was detected a few times. The chain joins TRBV20-1 to TRBJ2-7, with 11 bases that match TRBD1. V lost 3 bases, J lost 3 bases, and 13 bases stayed unmatched. Germline-derived CDR1 and CDR2 are DFQATT and SNEGSKA (reference sequence). CDR3 size: 17 residues. The DNA for the CDR3 is TGCAGTGCTAGCACCGGGACAGGGGGTATAGTAGGCTACGAGCAGTACTTC. Translated, it gives CSASTGTGGIVGYEQYF.

This clonotype was seen at least ten times. In nucleotides, the CDR3 is TGCAGTGCTAGAGATCCAACTAGCGGGAGTAGAAGCCGCTACAATGAGCAGTTCTTC. Translation gives CSARDPTSGSRSRYNEQFF. The chain links TRBV20-1 to TRBJ2-1; TRBD2 aligns across 11 bases. The CDR3 has 19 amino acids. Germline V gene data show CDR1 as DFQATT and CDR2 as SNEGSKA (reference sequence). Unmatched junction bases numbered 13, after V lost 0 bases and J lost 3 bases.

This clonotype appeared a few times. This chain connects TRBV19 to TRBJ2-1; the match to TRBD1 covers 9 bases. Germline-derived CDR1 and CDR2 are LNHDA and SQIVND (reference sequence). The CDR3 sequence is 18 residues long. J was trimmed by 0 bases and V by 4 bases; bases with no gene match: 10. The CDR3 nucleotides are TGTGCCAGTAGTAGGACCGGGACAGGGTTCAGCTCCTACAATGAGCAGTTCTTC. Translated, it gives CASSRTGTGFSSYNEQFF.